The clone carrying this T cell receptor beta chain appeared many times. This record belongs to a study of T cells after yellow fever vaccination. MiXCR, run by TCRdb on the 5' RACE reads, gives a single entry per CDR3 protein. The table has roughly 300,000 distinct CDR3 sequences, 6.8% seen once. J was trimmed by 4 bases and V by 4 bases; bases with no gene match: 2. The CDR3 extends over 15 amino acids. Germline V gives CDR1 LGHNA, CDR2 YSLEER. The source was PBMCs, collected about 41 days after the first yellow fever vaccination. V usage is TRBV4-3 and J usage is TRBJ2-1; 12 positions match TRBD2. The receptor was isolated from a man younger than 30 who received the YFV17D yellow fever vaccine. CDR3 sequence (DNA): TGCGCCAGCAGCCGTCTAGCGGGGGGGTACAATGAGCAGTTCTTC. Translated, it gives CASSRLAGGYNEQFF.